Below, 28 T cell receptor beta chains from the same sample are listed, as sequenced in a study of regulatory and conventional T cells in breast cancer. TCRdb independently ran MiXCR on the PCR reads; one entry per CDR3 protein. The table includes approximately 9,500 distinct CDR3 sequences, approximately 35% detected once. Sequences were obtained from conventional T cells from blood. These TCRs come from a male donor in good health.

This clonotype was counted ten times or more. The rearrangement uses TRBV4-1 and TRBJ1-3, with TRBD1 matching over 8 bases. Germline V gives CDR1 MGHRA, CDR2 YSYEKL. The CDR3 has 16 residues. The V and J ends lost 3 bases and 5 bases, in that order; junction bases with no gene match: 9. The CDR3 DNA follows: TGCGCCAGCAGCCATCTACAGGGGGAGAGTAGAAACACCATATATTTT. This codes for CASSHLQGESRNTIYF.

V and J are TRBV5-6 and TRBJ2-7, with TRBD1 matching over 7 bases. Germline-derived CDR1 and CDR2 are SGHDT and YYEEEE. This CDR3 spans 14 amino acids. V lost 6 bases and J lost 2; bases outside the gene matches: 8. For the CDR3, the DNA is TGTGCCAGCAAGTTAGGGGGCCAGGCCTACGAGCAGTACTTC. It specifies CASKLGGQAYEQYF.

This clonotype was seen a handful of times. The chain uses TRBV7-2 and TRBJ2-3, with TRBD2 identical over 9 bases. CDR1 is SGHTA, CDR2 FQGNSA, per germline. The ends lost 6 bases at V and 4 bases at J; junction bases unmatched: 5. The CDR3 is 14 residues long. The chain's CDR3 is CASRHGGGADTQYF. CDR3 DNA sequence: TGTGCCAGCAGGCACGGCGGGGGGGCAGATACGCAGTATTTT. The full variable domain, its missing parts supplied by reference TRBV7-2 and TRBJ2-3, is GAGVSQSPSNKVTEKGKDVELRCDPISGHTALYWYRQSLGQGLEFLIYFQGNSAPDKSGLPSDRFSAERTGGSVSTLTIQRTQQEDSAVYLCASRHGGGADTQYFGPGTRLTVL.

This clonotype was counted once. The chain couples TRBV6-2 or TRBV6-3 to TRBJ1-2; D is unresolved. V was clipped by 6 bases and J by 8 bases, with 16 bases between them. The CDR3 totals 13 residues. The germline CDR1 and CDR2 sequences are MNHEY and SVGEGT. The CDR3 here is CASRNNDGLGYTF. CDR3 DNA sequence: TGTGCCAGCAGAAACAACGACGGACTGGGCTACACCTTC.

In its sample, this clonotype was seen once. The CDR3 here is CASSPSGDIYGYTF. In DNA form, the CDR3 reads TGCGCCAGCAGCCCGTCGGGAGACATCTATGGCTACACCTTC. V gene TRBV5-1 combines with J gene TRBJ1-2; D not resolved. CDR3 size: 14 residues. Germline V CDR1 and CDR2: SGHRS, YFSETQ. Trimming cost V 4 bases and J 4 bases, with 14 bases left between them.

The gene calls are TRBV7-9 and TRBJ2-7; unclear D gene. Germline assignment: CDR1 SEHNR and CDR2 FQNEAQ (reference sequence). The CDR3 consists of 12 residues. The V end lost 0 bases, the J end lost 6 bases, and 6 bases lay between the germline ends. The CDR3 DNA sequence: TGTGCCAGCAGCTTAGCAGGAACCGAGCAGTACTTC. It is translated as CASSLAGTEQYF.

This clonotype has just a few counts. This chain joins TRBV9 and TRBJ2-5; 12 nucleotides agree with TRBD2. From germline, CDR1 is SGDLS and CDR2 YYNGEE. J lost 5 bases, V lost 4 bases, and 6 bases had no gene match. This CDR3 region has 15 residues. CDR3 residues: CASSPSGGAAETQYF. The DNA for the CDR3 is TGTGCCAGCAGCCCTAGCGGGGGGGCTGCGGAGACCCAGTACTTC.

This clonotype is termed medium-sized. V gene TRBV2 combines with J gene TRBJ2-1; 7 positions match TRBD1. Germline CDR1 reads SNHLY; CDR2 reads FYNNEI. This CDR3 has 16 residues. With V trimmed by 4 bases and J by 1 base, 7 bases remained unmatched. Here the CDR3 reads CASSVRQGMSYNEQFF. DNA for the CDR3: TGTGCCAGCAGTGTCCGACAGGGAATGTCCTACAATGAGCAGTTCTTC.

This chain uses TRBV4-2 with TRBJ1-4, with D perhaps TRBD1 (5 bases). The germline V gene has CDR1 LGHNA and CDR2 YNFKEQ. This CDR3 is 11 amino acids long. Trimming took off 1 base at V and 12 bases at J, with 6 bases between the two ends. The CDR3 here is CASSQAGELFF. Written as DNA, the CDR3 is TGTGCCAGCAGCCAAGCGGGGGAACTGTTTTTT.

This clonotype is medium-sized. J is TRBJ1-5 and V is TRBV7-2; perhaps TRBD1 as D (5 bases). Germline V gene sequence: CDR1 SGHTA, CDR2 FQGNSA. The CDR3 contains 19 residues. The ends were cut back, 1 base at V and 2 bases at J, with 21 bases in the middle. CDR3 in DNA: TGTGCCAGCAGCTTAGGGATGGGGGGTGGAATTTCGGGCAATCAGCCCCAGCATTTT. It codes for CASSLGMGGGISGNQPQHF.

There are a few counts of this clonotype. The rearrangement joins TRBV7-9 to TRBJ2-1; D perhaps matches TRBD2 (5 bases). The V end was cut by 3 bases, the J end by 6 bases, with 12 bases between. The germline V gene has CDR1 SEHNR and CDR2 FQNEAQ (reference sequence). This CDR3 is 14 amino acids long. In nucleotides, the CDR3 is TGTGCCAGCAGCTTTACGGGCGGGCTCAATGAGCAGTTCTTC. This codes for CASSFTGGLNEQFF.

This chain links TRBV2 with TRBJ2-7; D may be TRBD1 (5 bases). The CDR3 is 14 amino acids. Germline V lookup: CDR1 SNHLY, CDR2 FYNNEI. V dropped 5 bases and J dropped 5 bases, with 16 bases sitting between them. The DNA for the CDR3 is TGTGCCAGCAGTAATAACAGGCCCATTGACGAGCAGTACTTC. Protein product: CASSNNRPIDEQYF.

The chain joins TRBV2 to TRBJ1-3, with D possibly TRBD1 on 5 matching bases. The germline V and J ends were trimmed by 6 bases and 7 bases, with 16 bases remaining between them. This CDR3 is built from 14 residues. Per the germline V gene, CDR1 is SNHLY and CDR2 is FYNNEI. The CDR3: CASSRDGPWNTIYF. The CDR3 bases are TGTGCCAGCAGCCGGGACGGCCCCTGGAACACCATATATTTT.

This clonotype turned up a few times. The chain combines TRBV12-3 or TRBV12-4 with TRBJ2-2, with D maybe TRBD2 (6 bases). V lost 3 bases and J 5 bases, leaving 10 bases between the germline ends. This CDR3 comprises 14 residues. The CDR3 bases are TGTGCCAGCAGTTTGCGGGGTTTAACCGGGGAGCTGTTTTTT. This codes for CASSLRGLTGELFF.

The V and J genes are TRBV7-8 and TRBJ1-1, with TRBD1 as a possible D gene (6 bases). CDR1 SGHVS and CDR2 FQNEAQ come from the germline V gene. The CDR3 has 13 residues. Deletions cut 5 bases from V and 1 base from J, with 8 bases between. The CDR3 loop reads CASSQGRNTEAFF. The CDR3 DNA reads as TGTGCCAGCAGCCAGGGGAGGAACACTGAAGCTTTCTTT.

As regards this clonotype: The junction departs from the called germline gene at one end, perhaps through a read error. The V gene is TRBV4-1, the J gene TRBJ1-4, with a possible D match to TRBD1 (6 bases). Looked up from germline, CDR1 is MGHRA and CDR2 is YSYEKL. The CDR3 spans 16 residues. The CDR3 is CASSPTGPGINEKLFF. CDR3 sequence (DNA): TGCGCCAGCAGCCCTACAGGGCCGGGAATTAATGAAAAACTGTTTTTC.

CDR3 coding DNA: TGTGCCAGCAGCCGGCCAGGATATGGCTACACCTTC. Amino acids: CASSRPGYGYTF. The V call is TRBV7-9, the J call TRBJ1-2; the D is unclear. The CDR3 consists of 12 residues. CDR1 and CDR2 from the germline V gene are SEHNR and FQNEAQ (reference sequence). V was cut by 5 bases and J by 5 bases, with 9 bases left in between.

This clonotype is deemed medium-sized. The V and J genes are TRBV5-1 and TRBJ2-2, with D possibly being TRBD2 (7 bases). The CDR3 is made up of 16 amino acids. Germline-derived CDR1 and CDR2 are SGHRS and YFSETQ. With 8 bases removed from V and 5 bases from J, the gap between germline ends came to 22 bases. The CDR3 nucleotides are TGCGCCAGTCGACATGGCGGGGGCGCGTGGACCGGGGAGCTGTTTTTT. Its translation is CASRHGGGAWTGELFF.

By share, this clonotype counts as medium-sized. The V and J genes are TRBV18 and TRBJ2-1, with TRBD1 matching 8 bases. CDR3 length equals 14 residues. CDR1 KGHSH and CDR2 LQKENI come from the germline V gene. The J segment lost 10 bases and the V segment lost 3 bases, leaving 8 bases of the junction unmatched. The DNA of the CDR3 is TGTGCCAGCTCACCCCGGACAGGGCCTGGCGAGCAGTTCTTC. Its translation: CASSPRTGPGEQFF. Full variable domain (outside the CDR3, taken from reference TRBV18 and TRBJ2-1): NAGVMQNPRHLVRRRGQEARLRCSPMKGHSHVYWYRQLPEEGLKFMVYLQKENIIDESGMPKERFSAEFPKEGPSILRIQQVVRGDSAAYFCASSPRTGPGEQFFGPGTRLTVL.

This clonotype was counted between two and nine times. V and J are TRBV12-3 or TRBV12-4 and TRBJ1-1; 9 positions match TRBD1. J was trimmed by 6 bases and V by 6 bases; bases with no gene match: 8. The CDR3 contains 14 residues. CDR3 nucleotide sequence: TGTGCCAGCAGCCGATGGACAGGGGATGCTGAAGCTTTCTTT. Amino acid sequence: CASSRWTGDAEAFF.

The chain recombines TRBV7-2 with TRBJ1-2, with no clear D. From germline, CDR1 is SGHTA and CDR2 FQGNSA. The CDR3 is 13 residues long. V was cut by 5 bases and J by 4 bases, with 11 bases left in between. The CDR3 DNA reads TGTGCCAGCAGCCCTGGGTCAGGCTATGGCTACACCTTC. Its translation: CASSPGSGYGYTF.

This sequence joins TRBV6-5 and TRBJ1-2; no firm D call. Germline V gene lookup returns CDR1 MNHEY and CDR2 SVGAGI. CDR3 size: 15 residues. Between the trimmed V and J ends, which lost 4 bases and 0 bases, there was a span of 12 bases. CDR3 amino acids: CASSLQTGTNYGYTF. The CDR3 DNA reads TGTGCCAGCAGTTTACAGACGGGAACTAACTATGGCTACACCTTC.

This clonotype was detected only once. This chain links TRBV28 with TRBJ1-2; D is ambiguous. V was trimmed by 3 bases and J by 7 bases, leaving 12 bases between them. The germline V gene encodes CDR1 MDHEN and CDR2 SYDVKM. This CDR3 region has 13 residues. CDR3 coding DNA: TGTGCCAGCAGTTTGACTGCCGAAAGTGGCTACACCTTC. This encodes CASSLTAESGYTF.

At least ten counts were recorded for this clonotype. This sequence joins TRBV7-9 and TRBJ2-5; D call uncertain. The CDR3 runs 14 residues. Trimming cost V 0 bases and J 0 bases, with 5 bases left between them. The V gene's germline CDR1 is SEHNR and CDR2 FQNEAQ (reference sequence). The CDR3 bases are TGTGCCAGCAGCTTAGCCACTAACCAAGAGACCCAGTACTTC. It translates to CASSLATNQETQYF.

This clonotype was counted only a few times. This clone may be a read error of a much larger clone one base away. This rearrangement joins TRBV19 to TRBJ1-5; D unclear. Germline loops: CDR1 LNHDA, CDR2 SQIVND (reference sequence). The CDR3 is 15 amino acids. The CDR3 here is CASGIGRLSNQPQHF. The CDR3 nucleotides are TGTGCCAGTGGTATAGGGCGGCTTAGCAATCAGCCCCAGCATTTT.

This clonotype has a single count. This chain links TRBV30 with TRBJ2-3, with 8 bases that match TRBD2. Germline V lookup: CDR1 GTSNPN, CDR2 SVGIG (reference sequence). Germline trimming cut 1 base from V and 14 bases from J; bases unmatched to any gene: 8. This CDR3 contains 12 residues. This CDR3 is CAWSAPGLVPYF. The CDR3 DNA is TGTGCCTGGAGTGCCCCGGGACTAGTGCCGTATTTT.

The J gene is TRBJ1-2, the V gene TRBV12-3 or TRBV12-4; 10 bases are shared with TRBD1. This CDR3 comprises 15 residues. V shed 3 bases and J 3 bases; nucleotides not matched to a gene: 4. The CDR3 sequence: CASSFRDRGYYGYTF. In DNA, the CDR3 is TGTGCCAGCAGTTTTAGGGACAGGGGATACTATGGCTACACCTTC.

With regard to this clonotype: A much larger clone lies a single base off, so this may be a read error. The chain carries TRBV7-2 and TRBJ2-1; D call uncertain. CDR3 length: 15 residues. Germline CDR1 reads SGHTA; CDR2 reads FQGNSA. CDR3 in amino acids: CSTGIALTPVNEQFF. CDR3 nucleotide sequence: TGTTCCACCGGAATTGCTCTTACCCCGGTGAATGAGCAGTTCTTC.